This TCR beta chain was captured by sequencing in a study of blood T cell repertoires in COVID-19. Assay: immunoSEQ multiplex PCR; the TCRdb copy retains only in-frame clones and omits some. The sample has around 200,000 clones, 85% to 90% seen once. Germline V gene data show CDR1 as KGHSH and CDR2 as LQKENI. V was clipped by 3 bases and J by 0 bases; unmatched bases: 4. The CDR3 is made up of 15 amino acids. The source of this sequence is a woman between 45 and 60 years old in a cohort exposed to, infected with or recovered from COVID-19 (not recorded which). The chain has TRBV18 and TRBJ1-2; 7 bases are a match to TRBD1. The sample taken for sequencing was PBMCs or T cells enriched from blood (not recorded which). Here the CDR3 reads CASSPQGGPNYGYTF. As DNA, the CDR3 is TGTGCCAGCTCACCTCAGGGGGGCCCTAACTATGGCTACACCTTC.